This T cell receptor beta chain comes out of a study of beta chain features in type 1 diabetes. The CDR3 runs to 15 residues. The germline V and J ends were trimmed by 5 bases and 4 bases, with 15 bases remaining between them. Per germline, CDR1 MNHEY and CDR2 SVGAGI. Study results and caveats: For Type 1 diabetes patients, all four CD4+ subsets carried TCRB CDR3s that were moderately but significantly shorter.

A remark on this clone: Its antigen is not known.

The study reverse transcribed the entire isolated RNA, so it sequenced expressed TCRB transcripts. Generated by immunoSEQ multiplex PCR, the TCRdb table keeps only in-frame clones and is missing some. The data show around 600,000 clones, 12% seen once. The chain has TRBV6-5 and TRBJ2-1, with D perhaps matching TRBD1 (5 bases). Material for sequencing was naive CD4+ T cells from blood. The clonotype was recovered from a man aged 25 to 40 with type 1 diabetes. CDR3: CASSPFGGAYNEQFF. CDR3 nucleotides: TGTGCCAGCAGTCCATTCGGTGGGGCGTACAATGAGCAGTTCTTC.